Presented here are 2 T cell receptor beta chains from one specimen sequenced in a study of control samples from healthy donors and cancer patients (dated by TCRdb to about 2020). Libraries were built with the immunoSEQ multiplex PCR assay. This immuneACCESS table, as held by TCRdb, lists in-frame sequences with V and J called but not all clones. Of the missing ones, under half trace to an unresolved V gene in checked studies; the others have no known cause. The sample contains roughly 220,000 clones, around 94% of them found a single time. The ten largest clones take up approximately 1.5% of the sample. The sample comprised blood. These receptors were obtained from a man in his fifties in good health.

CDR3 amino acids: CASSLDRGYDGYTF. The DNA for the CDR3 is TGCGCCAGCAGCTTGGACAGGGGGTATGATGGCTACACCTTC. The chain recombines TRBV5-1 with TRBJ1-2, with TRBD1 identical over 8 bases. The J segment lost 6 bases and the V segment lost 0 bases, leaving 4 bases of the junction unmatched. Germline loops: CDR1 SGHRS, CDR2 YFSETQ. The CDR3 runs 14 residues.

The chain uses TRBV5-5 and TRBJ1-2; 7 bases are a match to TRBD1. This CDR3 is built from 13 residues. V gave up 0 bases and J gave up 13 bases; unmatched junction bases: 9. CDR1 SGHKS and CDR2 YYEKEE come from the germline V gene (reference sequence). DNA for the CDR3: TGTGCCAGCAGCTTGGAACCTTTCAGGGGGGGCACCTTC. It is translated as CASSLEPFRGGTF.